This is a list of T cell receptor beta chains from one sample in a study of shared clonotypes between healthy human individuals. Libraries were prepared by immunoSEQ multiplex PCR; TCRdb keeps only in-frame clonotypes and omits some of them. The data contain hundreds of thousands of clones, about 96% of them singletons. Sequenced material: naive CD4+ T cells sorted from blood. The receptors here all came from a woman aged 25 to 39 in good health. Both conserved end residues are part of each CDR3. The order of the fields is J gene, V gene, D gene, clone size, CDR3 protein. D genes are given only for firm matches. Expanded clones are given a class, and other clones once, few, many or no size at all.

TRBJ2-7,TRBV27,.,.,CASSGTGSRYEQYF
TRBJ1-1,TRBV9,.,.,CASSGQDTEAFF
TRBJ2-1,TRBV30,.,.,CAWSVSGSEQFF
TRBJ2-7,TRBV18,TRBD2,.,CASSREGEGEQYF
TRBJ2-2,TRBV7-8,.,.,CASSTANTGELFF
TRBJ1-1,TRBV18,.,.,CASSPGGIDTEAFF
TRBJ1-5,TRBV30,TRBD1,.,CACSRGNQPQHF
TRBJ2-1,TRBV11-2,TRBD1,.,CASSFNGQGNNEQFF
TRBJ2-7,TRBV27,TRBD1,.,CASSLKGALYEQYF
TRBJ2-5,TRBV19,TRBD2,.,CASTNGGVETQYF
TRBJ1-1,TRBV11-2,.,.,CASSAAGGNTEAFF
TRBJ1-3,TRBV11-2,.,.,CASSLQVRHSGNTIYF
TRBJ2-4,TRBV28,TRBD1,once,CASSLWTGDIQYF
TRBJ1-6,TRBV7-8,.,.,CASSLPRGASPLHF
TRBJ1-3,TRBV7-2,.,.,CASSPRGGQVSGNTIYF
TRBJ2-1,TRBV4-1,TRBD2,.,CASSLAGLAGTVGYNEQFF
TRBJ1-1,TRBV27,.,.,CASSLSGGILRNTEAFF
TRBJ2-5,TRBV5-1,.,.,CASRASGGETQYF
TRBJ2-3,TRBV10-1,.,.,CASGIGLAAQYF
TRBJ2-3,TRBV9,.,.,CASTVGASSTDTQYF
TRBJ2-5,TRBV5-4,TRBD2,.,CASSRDYGETQYF
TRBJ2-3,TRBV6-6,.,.,CASSYSGVGTDTQYF
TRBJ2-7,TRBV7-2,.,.,CASSHRVYEQYF
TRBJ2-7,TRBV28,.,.,CASSLYTDYDMEQYF
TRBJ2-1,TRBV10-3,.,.,CAISESGVNEQFF
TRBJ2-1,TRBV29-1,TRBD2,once,CSVAGLAGGDEQFF
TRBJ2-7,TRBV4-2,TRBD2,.,CASSQVAGSSYEQYF
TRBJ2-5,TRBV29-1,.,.,CSAGKHGGETQYF
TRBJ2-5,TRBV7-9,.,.,CASSPDRTQETQYF
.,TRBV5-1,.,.,CASSKDGSYEQYF
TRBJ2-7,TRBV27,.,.,CASSPDFSYEQYF
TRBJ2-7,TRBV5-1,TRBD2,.,CASSWGTSGFYEQYF
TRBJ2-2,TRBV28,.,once,CASSLSTIAPRTQDHPGYTGELFF
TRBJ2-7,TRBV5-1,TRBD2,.,CASSGELAGAGEQYF
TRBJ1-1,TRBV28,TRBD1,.,CASRGWTGQSVRTEAFF
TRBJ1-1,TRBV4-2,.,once,CASSQVDYNTEAFF
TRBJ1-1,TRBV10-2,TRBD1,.,CASERTGGTEAFF
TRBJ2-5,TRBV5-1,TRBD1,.,CASSFAGGSETQYF
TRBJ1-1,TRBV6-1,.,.,CASSEYPNTEAFF
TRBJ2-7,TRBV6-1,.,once,CASLPYPGVYYEQYF
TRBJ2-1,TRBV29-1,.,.,CSVEGLRPGGGGQFF
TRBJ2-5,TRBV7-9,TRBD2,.,CASSSQKTGTSQETQYF
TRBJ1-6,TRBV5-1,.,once,CASSGEAPGNSPLHF
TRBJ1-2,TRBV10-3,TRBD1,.,CAISPGQGYGYTF
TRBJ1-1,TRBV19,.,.,CASRLGLGGTEAFF
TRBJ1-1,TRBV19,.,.,CASSIRGEVLNTEAFF
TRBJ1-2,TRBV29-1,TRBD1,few,CSVHFGQGGYTF
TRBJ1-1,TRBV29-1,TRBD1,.,CSVEDPTGYEPEAFF
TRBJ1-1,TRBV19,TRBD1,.,CASWGTGGLLNTEAFF
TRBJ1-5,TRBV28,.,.,CASSRLGNQPQHF
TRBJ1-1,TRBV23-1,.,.,CASLSPGGTEAFF
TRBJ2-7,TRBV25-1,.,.,CASSEQDYEQYF
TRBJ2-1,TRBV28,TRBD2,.,CASLAGSSYNEQFF
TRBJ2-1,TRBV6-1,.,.,CASSSRTIANEQFF
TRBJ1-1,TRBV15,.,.,CATSRRPDGEAFF
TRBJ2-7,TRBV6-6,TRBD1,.,CASRARDRGAHEQYF